These 17 T cell receptor beta chains were sequenced from one sample in a study of cytomegalovirus exposure and HLA in healthy donors (dated by TCRdb to about 2017). The library was prepared using the immunoSEQ multiplex PCR assay. A mixture of 60 forward primers for TCR Vbeta segments and 13 reverse primers for TCR Jbeta segments was used in the multiplex PCR. TCRdb stores this immuneACCESS table with in-frame sequences only. Part of the clones is absent; in the studies checked, under half of the shortfall reflects unresolved V genes, and no reason is known for the rest. Counted in this sample were about 35,000 clones; roughly 82% of them appeared once. In total, the top ten clones hold less than 4% of the sample. Material: PBMCs. Receptor source: a woman under 30 in good health and CMV-seronegative.

The genes are TRBV6-4 and TRBJ1-4; maybe TRBD1 (5 bases). Trimming removed 6 bases at V and 5 bases at J, with 13 bases between. Germline V lookup: CDR1 MRHNA, CDR2 SNTAGT. The CDR3 runs 14 residues. This CDR3 is CASRIQVLNEKLFF. The CDR3 DNA is TGTGCCAGCAGGATACAGGTGCTCAATGAAAAACTGTTTTTT.

This chain joins TRBV6-6 and TRBJ2-7; D not resolved. The V gene lost 6 bases and the J gene lost 2 bases, with 8 bases spanning the gap. Germline V gene lookup returns CDR1 MNHNY and CDR2 SVGAGI (reference sequence). The CDR3 is 12 residues long. The CDR3 reads CASSLLTYEQYF. The CDR3 nucleotides are TGTGCCAGCAGCCTACTGACCTACGAGCAGTACTTC.

The rearrangement links TRBV25-1 to TRBJ2-5, with D maybe TRBD2 (6 bases). The CDR3 is 17 residues long. CDR1 is MGHDK and CDR2 is SYGVNS in the germline V gene. Trimming shortened V by 2 bases and J by 0 bases, and 16 bases separated the two germline ends. The CDR3, as DNA: TGTGCCAGCAGTGAACCCTCTGGACTACTGTACCAAGAGACCCAGTACTTC. It codes for CASSEPSGLLYQETQYF.

DNA for the CDR3: TGTGCCAGCAGTTTTCTAAAAACAGGGCCGAATCAGCCCCAGCATTTT. It codes for CASSFLKTGPNQPQHF. V gene TRBV28 combines with J gene TRBJ1-5; D might be TRBD1 (6 bases). This CDR3 has 16 amino acids. V lost 3 bases and J 4 bases, leaving 16 bases between the germline ends. Germline loops: CDR1 MDHEN, CDR2 SYDVKM. Supplemented by reference TRBV28 and TRBJ1-5, the full variable domain reads DVKVTQSSRYLVKRTGEKVFLECVQDMDHENMFWYRQDPGLGLRLIYFSYDVKMKEKGDIPEGYSVSREKKERFSLILESASTNQTSMYLCASSFLKTGPNQPQHFGDGTRLSIL.

Note on this clone: A junction boundary mismatches the germline segment, possibly from a read error. The genes are TRBV7-9 and TRBJ2-5; D may be TRBD2 (6 bases). The CDR3 runs 14 residues. CDR1 and CDR2 from the germline V gene are SEHNR and FQNEAQ (reference sequence). The CDR3 region has the DNA TGTTCCAGCAGCTCGTGGGGAGGTCAAGAGACCCAGTACTTC. Protein product: CSSSSWGGQETQYF.

V and J are TRBV15 and TRBJ1-6; unclear D gene. Germline values: CDR1 LNHNV, CDR2 YYDKDF (reference sequence). Deletions cut 1 base from V and 13 bases from J, with 14 bases between. The length of the CDR3 is 14 residues. The CDR3 nucleotides are TGTGCCACCAGCAGAGTTAGATCTGCCTCCCCCCTCCACTTT. It encodes CATSRVRSASPLHF.

This chain connects TRBV5-1 to TRBJ2-5; D gene uncertain. Germline CDR1 and CDR2: SGHRS and YFSETQ. V lost 0 bases to trimming and J lost 2 bases, with 8 bases between them. The CDR3 consists of 14 residues. CDR3 in DNA: TGCGCCAGCAGCTTGGGTTCAGAACAAGAGACCCAGTACTTC. Its translation: CASSLGSEQETQYF.

The chain couples TRBV25-1 to TRBJ1-1; 7 bases are a match to TRBD1. CDR1 MGHDK and CDR2 SYGVNS come from the germline V gene. J was trimmed by 2 bases and V by 7 bases; bases with no gene match: 7. The CDR3 sequence is 14 residues long. CDR3 in amino acids: CASTGGQGNTEAFF. DNA for the CDR3: TGTGCCAGCACAGGGGGGCAGGGAAACACTGAAGCTTTCTTT.

The rearrangement uses TRBV7-9 and TRBJ2-5, with TRBD1 matching 9 bases. The length of the CDR3 is 17 residues. J gave up 4 bases and V 5 bases, and 14 bases lay outside the gene matches. Germline CDR1 reads SEHNR; CDR2 reads FQNEAQ (reference sequence). CDR3 DNA: TGTGCCAGCAGCCACCCTTTCGGGACAGGGATCGGAGAGACCCAGTACTTC. Translating it yields CASSHPFGTGIGETQYF.

A few counts support this clone. The V gene is TRBV6-5, the J gene TRBJ1-6, with a tentative D call TRBD1 (6 bases). V was clipped by 0 bases and J by 8 bases, with 11 bases between them. There are 15 residues in the CDR3. The germline V gene encodes CDR1 MNHEY and CDR2 SVGAGI. The CDR3 region has the DNA TGTGCCAGCAGTTACTCTACAGGGAGTTATTCACCCCTCCACTTT. Protein product: CASSYSTGSYSPLHF.

This clone was counted only a few times. This sequence joins TRBV5-4 and TRBJ1-4, with a possible D match to TRBD1 (6 bases). Germline assignment: CDR1 SGHNT and CDR2 YYREEE (reference sequence). This CDR3 is 15 amino acids long. The V and J ends lost 0 bases and 7 bases respectively, with 13 bases between them. The CDR3 reads CASSLELGAGEKLFF. Here the CDR3 DNA reads TGTGCCAGCAGCTTGGAACTGGGGGCAGGTGAAAAACTGTTTTTT.

This clone was counted a single time. This sequence joins TRBV7-2 and TRBJ1-1, with TRBD1 matching over 9 bases. Germline V CDR1 and CDR2: SGHTA, FQGNSA. CDR3 size: 13 residues. With 5 bases clipped from V and 3 bases from J, the junction kept 1 base outside the gene matches. The CDR3 DNA follows: TGTGCCAGCAGCCGACAGGGGGACACTGAAGCTTTCTTT. Encoded protein: CASSRQGDTEAFF.

This clone was seen only once. CDR3 bases: TGTGCCAGCAGCCAAGAGGTGCAGGACTACGAGCAGTACTTC. This codes for CASSQEVQDYEQYF. V and J are TRBV4-2 and TRBJ2-7; no reliable D call. The CDR3 runs to 14 residues. From germline, CDR1 is LGHNA and CDR2 YNFKEQ. V gave up 0 bases and J gave up 3 bases, with 9 bases separating them.

The CDR3 nucleotides read TGTGCCAGCAGCTGTACAACCCTGCCTAGCGGGGGGGCCTGTTATACGCAGTATTTT. It translates to CASSCTTLPSGGACYTQYF. This sequence joins TRBV7-2 and TRBJ2-3; 12 bases are a match to TRBD2. The CDR3 has 19 residues. CDR1 and CDR2 from the germline V gene are SGHTA and FQGNSA. Trimming at V came to 4 bases and at J to 7 bases, leaving 18 bases not matched to a gene.

This rearrangement joins TRBV29-1 to TRBJ2-7; 7 bases match TRBD2. V was clipped by 5 bases and J by 4 bases; unmatched bases: 8. Germline loops: CDR1 SQVTM, CDR2 ANQGSEA. The CDR3 runs to 13 residues. The CDR3 region has the DNA TGCAGCGTTTCTGCGGGAGAGTCTTACGAGCAGTACTTC. This translates into CSVSAGESYEQYF.

This clone was found once. This chain uses TRBV12-5 with TRBJ2-4, with D tentatively TRBD1 (8 bases). Between the trimmed V and J ends, which lost 1 base and 9 bases, there was a span of 10 bases. The CDR3 totals 13 residues. Per germline, CDR1 LGHNT and CDR2 FRNRAP. CDR3 coding DNA: TGTGCTAGTGGTTTGGACAGGGGGGGCATTCAGTACTTC. Its translation is CASGLDRGGIQYF.

The chain joins TRBV7-2 to TRBJ1-1; D perhaps matches TRBD1 (6 bases). Germline loops: CDR1 SGHTA, CDR2 FQGNSA. CDR3 size: 14 residues. Trimming stripped 1 base from V and 1 base from J, with 7 bases between. DNA for the CDR3: TGTGCCAGCAGCTTAGACAGGGAGAACACTGAAGCTTTCTTT. This sequence encodes CASSLDRENTEAFF.